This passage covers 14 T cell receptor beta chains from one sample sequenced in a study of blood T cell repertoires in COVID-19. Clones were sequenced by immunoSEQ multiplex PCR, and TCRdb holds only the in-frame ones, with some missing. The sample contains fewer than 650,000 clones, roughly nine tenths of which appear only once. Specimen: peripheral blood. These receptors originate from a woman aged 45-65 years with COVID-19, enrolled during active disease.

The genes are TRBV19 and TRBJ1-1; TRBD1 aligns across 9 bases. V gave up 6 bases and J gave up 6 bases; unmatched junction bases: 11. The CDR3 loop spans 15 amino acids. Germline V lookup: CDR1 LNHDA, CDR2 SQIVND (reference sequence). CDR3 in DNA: TGTGCCAGTAGAACCTGGGACAGGGAAAGCGCTGAAGCTTTCTTT. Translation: CASRTWDRESAEAFF.

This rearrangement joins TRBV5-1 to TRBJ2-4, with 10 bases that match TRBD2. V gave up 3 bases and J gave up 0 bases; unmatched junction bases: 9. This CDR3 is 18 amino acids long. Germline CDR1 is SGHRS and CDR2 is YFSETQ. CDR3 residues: CASSSTSGDLLAKNIQYF. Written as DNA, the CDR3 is TGCGCCAGCAGCTCCACTAGCGGGGATTTGCTAGCCAAAAACATTCAGTACTTC.

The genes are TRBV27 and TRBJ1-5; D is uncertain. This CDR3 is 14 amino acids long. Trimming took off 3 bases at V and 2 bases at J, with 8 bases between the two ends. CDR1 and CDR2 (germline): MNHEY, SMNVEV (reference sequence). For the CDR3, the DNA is TGTGCCAGCAGTTTGGCGCGGGGCAATCAGCCCCAGCATTTT. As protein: CASSLARGNQPQHF.

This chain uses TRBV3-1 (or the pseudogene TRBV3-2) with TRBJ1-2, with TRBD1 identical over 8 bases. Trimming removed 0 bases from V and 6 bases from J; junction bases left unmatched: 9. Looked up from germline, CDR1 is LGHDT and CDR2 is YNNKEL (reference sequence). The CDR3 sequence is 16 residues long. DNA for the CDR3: TGTGCCAGCAGCCAAGATTCGGGCAGGGGGCAGGATGGCTACACCTTC. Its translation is CASSQDSGRGQDGYTF.

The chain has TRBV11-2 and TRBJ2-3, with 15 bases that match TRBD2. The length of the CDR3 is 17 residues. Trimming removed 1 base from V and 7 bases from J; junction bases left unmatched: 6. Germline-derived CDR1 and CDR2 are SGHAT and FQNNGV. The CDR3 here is CASSLGTSGGATNTQYF. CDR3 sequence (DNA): TGTGCCAGCAGCTTAGGGACTAGCGGGGGGGCTACGAATACGCAGTATTTT.

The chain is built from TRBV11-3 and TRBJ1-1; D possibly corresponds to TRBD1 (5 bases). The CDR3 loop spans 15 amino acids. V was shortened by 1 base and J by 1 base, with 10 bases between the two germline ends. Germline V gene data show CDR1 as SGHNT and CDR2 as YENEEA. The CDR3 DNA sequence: TGTGCCAGCAGCTTAGGTTTCCAGGGGAACACTGAAGCTTTCTTT. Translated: CASSLGFQGNTEAFF.

The CDR3 bases are TGTGCCAGCAGTGACGGGCCTGGTTACAATGAGCAGTTCTTC. Translating it yields CASSDGPGYNEQFF. The gene calls are TRBV6-4 and TRBJ2-1; D unresolved. The CDR3 has 14 residues. The V gene lost 2 bases and the J gene lost 4 bases, with 9 bases spanning the gap. Germline V lookup: CDR1 MRHNA, CDR2 SNTAGT.

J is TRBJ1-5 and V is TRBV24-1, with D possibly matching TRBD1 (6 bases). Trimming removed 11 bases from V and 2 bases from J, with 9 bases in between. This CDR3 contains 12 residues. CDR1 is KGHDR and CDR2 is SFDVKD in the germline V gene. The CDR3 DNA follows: TGTGCCATACAGGGTGGCAATCAGCCCCAGCATTTT. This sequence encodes CAIQGGNQPQHF.

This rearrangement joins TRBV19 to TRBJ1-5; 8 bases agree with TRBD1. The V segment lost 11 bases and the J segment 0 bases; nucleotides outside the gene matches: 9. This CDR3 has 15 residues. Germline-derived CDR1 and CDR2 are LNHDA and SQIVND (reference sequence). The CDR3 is CASNDRGYSNQPQHF. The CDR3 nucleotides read TGTGCCTCTAACGACAGGGGCTATAGCAATCAGCCCCAGCATTTT.

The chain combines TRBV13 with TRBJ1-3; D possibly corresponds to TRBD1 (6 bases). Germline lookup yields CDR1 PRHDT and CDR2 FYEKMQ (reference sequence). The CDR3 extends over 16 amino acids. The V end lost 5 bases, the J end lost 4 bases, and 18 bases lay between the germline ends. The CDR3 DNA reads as TGTGCCAGCAGCCCAGGGGCGGGGGAGAAAGGAAACACCATATATTTT. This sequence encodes CASSPGAGEKGNTIYF.

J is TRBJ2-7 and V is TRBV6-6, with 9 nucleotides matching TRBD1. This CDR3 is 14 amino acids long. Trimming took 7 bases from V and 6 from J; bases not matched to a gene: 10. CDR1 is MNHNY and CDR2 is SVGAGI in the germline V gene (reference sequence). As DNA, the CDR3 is TGTGCCAGCAAACCACCGGGACAGGGTACCGAGCAGTACTTC. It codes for CASKPPGQGTEQYF.

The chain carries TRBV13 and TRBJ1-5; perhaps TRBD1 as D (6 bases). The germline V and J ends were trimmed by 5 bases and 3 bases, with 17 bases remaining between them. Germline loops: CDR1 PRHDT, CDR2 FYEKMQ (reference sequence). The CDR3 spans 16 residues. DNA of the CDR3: TGTGCCAGCAGCCCTACCGGGGGGCAGTTCAATCAGCCCCAGCATTTT. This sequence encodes CASSPTGGQFNQPQHF.

CDR3 protein: CASSFPLAGGFNEQFF. CDR3 coding DNA: TGTGCCAGCAGTTTCCCGCTAGCGGGGGGTTTCAATGAGCAGTTCTTC. This sequence joins TRBV27 and TRBJ2-1; TRBD2 matches 11 bases. J was trimmed by 6 bases and V by 3 bases; bases with no gene match: 7. Per germline, CDR1 MNHEY and CDR2 SMNVEV (reference sequence). The CDR3 sequence is 16 residues long.

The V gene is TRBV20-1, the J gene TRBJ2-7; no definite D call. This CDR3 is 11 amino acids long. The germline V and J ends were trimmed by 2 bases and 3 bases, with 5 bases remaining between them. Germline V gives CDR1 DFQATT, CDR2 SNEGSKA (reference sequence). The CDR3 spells CSARPYYEQYF. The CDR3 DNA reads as TGCAGTGCTAGACCCTACTACGAGCAGTACTTC.